This TCR beta chain was documented in a study of control samples from healthy donors and cancer patients. TCRdb's table, derived via immunoSEQ multiplex PCR, lists solely in-frame clones and lacks some. The data show tens of thousands of clones, 87% seen once. CDR1 and CDR2 (germline): SGDLS, YYNGEE. The CDR3 is 14 amino acids. Trimming stripped 5 bases from V and 1 base from J, with 12 bases between. With regard to this clone: Other nucleotide sequences from this sample produce the same CDR3.

This sequence originates from a man in his fifties or sixties with head and neck cancer. This chain connects TRBV9 to TRBJ1-1, with D uncertain. Material: PBMCs. The CDR3: CASSGVGRNTEAFF. For the CDR3, the DNA is TGTGCCAGCAGTGGGGTCGGGAGGAACACTGAAGCTTTCTTT.